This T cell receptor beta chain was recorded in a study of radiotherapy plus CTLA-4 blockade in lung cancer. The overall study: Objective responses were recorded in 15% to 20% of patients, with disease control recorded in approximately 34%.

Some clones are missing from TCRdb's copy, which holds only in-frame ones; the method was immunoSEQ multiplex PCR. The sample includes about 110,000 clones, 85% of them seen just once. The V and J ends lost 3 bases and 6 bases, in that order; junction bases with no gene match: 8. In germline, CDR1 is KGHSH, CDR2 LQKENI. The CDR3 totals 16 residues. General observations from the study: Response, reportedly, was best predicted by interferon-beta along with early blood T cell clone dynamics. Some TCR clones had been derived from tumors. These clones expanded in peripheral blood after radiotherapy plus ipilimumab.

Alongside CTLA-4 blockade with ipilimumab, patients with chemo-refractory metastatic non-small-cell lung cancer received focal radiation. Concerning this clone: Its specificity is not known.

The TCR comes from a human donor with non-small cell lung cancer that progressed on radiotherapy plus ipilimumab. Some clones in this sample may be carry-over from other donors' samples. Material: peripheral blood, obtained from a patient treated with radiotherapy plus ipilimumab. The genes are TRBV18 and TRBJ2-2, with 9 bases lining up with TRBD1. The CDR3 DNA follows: TGTGCCAGCTCACCTTACGGACAGGGGTTCGCCGGGGAGCTGTTTTTT. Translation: CASSPYGQGFAGELFF.